Detailed here is one T cell receptor (beta chain). Repertoires were generated with immunoSEQ multiplex PCR, while TCRdb's copy carries only in-frame clones and drops some. The data contain roughly 400,000 clones, about 90% of them singletons. This sample was taken from a study of Ad26.COV2.S vaccination and SARS-CoV-2 variants. Turning to the study itself: Donor was one of the participants in the Ad26.COV2.S arm of the COV1001 trial.

Germline V CDR1 and CDR2: SGHTA, FQGNSA. Trimming stripped 4 bases from V and 7 bases from J, with 17 bases between. This CDR3 comprises 15 residues. Treatment indicated: roughly 20 received Ad26.COV2.S at low or high dose, single or two shots; about five received placebo; per-sample allocation not given. Collection of the samples took place on day 63 after the first injection of vaccine or placebo. Source: peripheral blood, taken in a trial of Ad26.COV2.S vaccine versus placebo. The chain recombines TRBV7-2 with TRBJ2-1, with D possibly being TRBD2 (5 bases). The receptor was isolated from a person between 18 and 65 years old who received the Ad26.COV2.S COVID-19 vaccine or a placebo. The CDR3 bases are TGTGCCAGCAGCTCAGGACCCCAGAGGGCTAATGAGCAGTTCTTC. This translates into CASSSGPQRANEQFF.